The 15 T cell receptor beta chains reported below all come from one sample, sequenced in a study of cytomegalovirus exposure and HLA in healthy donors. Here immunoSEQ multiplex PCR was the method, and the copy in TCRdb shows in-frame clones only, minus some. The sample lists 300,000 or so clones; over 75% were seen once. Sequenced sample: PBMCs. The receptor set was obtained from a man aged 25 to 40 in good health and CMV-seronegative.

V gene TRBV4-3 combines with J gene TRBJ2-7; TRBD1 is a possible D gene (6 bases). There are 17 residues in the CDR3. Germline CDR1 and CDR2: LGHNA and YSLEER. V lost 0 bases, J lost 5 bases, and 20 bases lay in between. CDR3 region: CASSQDLGTPVWNEQYF. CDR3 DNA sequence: TGCGCCAGCAGCCAAGATCTGGGGACACCAGTTTGGAACGAGCAGTACTTC.

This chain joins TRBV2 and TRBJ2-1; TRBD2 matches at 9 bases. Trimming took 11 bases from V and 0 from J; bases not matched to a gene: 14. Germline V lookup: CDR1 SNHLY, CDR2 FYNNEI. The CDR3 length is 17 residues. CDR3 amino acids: CAGSGAAGGPSYNEQFF. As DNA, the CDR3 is TGTGCCGGATCTGGAGCTGCGGGGGGGCCCTCCTACAATGAGCAGTTCTTC. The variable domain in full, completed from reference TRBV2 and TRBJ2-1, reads EPEVTQTPSHQVTQMGQEVILRCVPISNHLYFYWYRQILGQKVEFLVSFYNNEISEKSEIFDDQFSVERPDGSNFTLKIRSTKLEDSAMYFCAGSGAAGGPSYNEQFFGPGTRLTVL.

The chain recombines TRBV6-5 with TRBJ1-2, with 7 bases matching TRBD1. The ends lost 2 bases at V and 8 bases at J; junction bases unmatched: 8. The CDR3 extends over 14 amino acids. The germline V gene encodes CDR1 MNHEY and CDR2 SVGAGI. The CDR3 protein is CASSYRQGVRGYTF. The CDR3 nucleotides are TGTGCCAGCAGTTACCGCCAGGGGGTCAGGGGCTACACCTTC.

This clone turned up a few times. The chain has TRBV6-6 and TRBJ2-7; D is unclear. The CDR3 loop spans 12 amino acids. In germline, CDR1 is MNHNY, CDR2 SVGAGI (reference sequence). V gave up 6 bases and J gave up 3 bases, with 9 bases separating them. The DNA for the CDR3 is TGTGCCAGCAGGTTGACAAACTACGAGCAGTACTTC. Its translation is CASRLTNYEQYF.

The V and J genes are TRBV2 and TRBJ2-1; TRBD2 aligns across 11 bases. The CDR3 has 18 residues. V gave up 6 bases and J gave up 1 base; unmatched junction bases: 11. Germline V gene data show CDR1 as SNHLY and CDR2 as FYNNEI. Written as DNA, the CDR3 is TGTGCCAGCAGGGGGACTTTACTAGCGGGGGTTTCCTACAATGAGCAGTTCTTC. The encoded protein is CASRGTLLAGVSYNEQFF.

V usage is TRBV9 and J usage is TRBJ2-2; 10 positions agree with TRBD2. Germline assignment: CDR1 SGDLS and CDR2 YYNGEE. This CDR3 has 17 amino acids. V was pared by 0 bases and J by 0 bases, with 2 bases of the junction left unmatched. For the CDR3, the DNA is TGTGCCAGCAGCGTAGGCCTAGCGGGGGCGAACACCGGGGAGCTGTTTTTT. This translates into CASSVGLAGANTGELFF.

The CDR3 loop reads CATSARTGYYNEQFF. CDR3 coding DNA: TGTGCCACCAGCGCAAGGACAGGGTACTACAATGAGCAGTTCTTC. The chain links TRBV15 to TRBJ2-1; 8 positions match TRBD1. Germline V gives CDR1 LNHNV, CDR2 YYDKDF (reference sequence). V dropped 5 bases and J dropped 3; count of bases not matched to a gene: 6. CDR3 size: 15 residues. Full variable domain (missing parts from reference TRBV15 and TRBJ2-1): DAMVIQNPRYQVTQFGKPVTLSCSQTLNHNVMYWYQQKSSQAPKLLFHYYDKDFNNEADTPDNFQSRRPNTSFCFLDIRSPGLGDTAMYLCATSARTGYYNEQFFGPGTRLTVL.

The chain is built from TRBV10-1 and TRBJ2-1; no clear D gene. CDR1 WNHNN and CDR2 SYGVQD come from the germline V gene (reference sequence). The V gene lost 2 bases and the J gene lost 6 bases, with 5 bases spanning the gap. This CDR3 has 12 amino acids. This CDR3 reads CASSETGNEQFF. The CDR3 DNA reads TGCGCCAGCAGTGAGACTGGCAATGAGCAGTTCTTC.

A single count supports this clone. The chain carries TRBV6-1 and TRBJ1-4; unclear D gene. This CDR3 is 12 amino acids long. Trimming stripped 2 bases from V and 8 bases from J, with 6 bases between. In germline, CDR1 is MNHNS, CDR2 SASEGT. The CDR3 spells CASSEYEEKLFF. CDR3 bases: TGTGCCAGCAGTGAATACGAGGAAAAACTGTTTTTT.

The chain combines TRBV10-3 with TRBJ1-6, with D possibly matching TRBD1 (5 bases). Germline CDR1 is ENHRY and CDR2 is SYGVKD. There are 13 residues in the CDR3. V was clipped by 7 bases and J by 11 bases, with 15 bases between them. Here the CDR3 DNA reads TGTGCCATCACCGACAGTCTTGTGACACCCCTCCACTTT. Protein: CAITDSLVTPLHF.

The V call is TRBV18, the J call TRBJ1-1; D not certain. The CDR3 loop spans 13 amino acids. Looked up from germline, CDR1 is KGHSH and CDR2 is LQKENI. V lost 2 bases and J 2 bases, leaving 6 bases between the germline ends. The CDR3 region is CASSPVANTEAFF. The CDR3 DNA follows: TGTGCCAGCTCACCAGTGGCCAACACTGAAGCTTTCTTT.

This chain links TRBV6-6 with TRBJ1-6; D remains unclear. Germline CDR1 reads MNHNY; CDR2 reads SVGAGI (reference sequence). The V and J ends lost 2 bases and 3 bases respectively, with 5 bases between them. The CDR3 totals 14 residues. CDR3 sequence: CASSYNSYNSPLHF. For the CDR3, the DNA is TGTGCCAGCAGTTACAACAGCTATAATTCACCCCTCCACTTT.

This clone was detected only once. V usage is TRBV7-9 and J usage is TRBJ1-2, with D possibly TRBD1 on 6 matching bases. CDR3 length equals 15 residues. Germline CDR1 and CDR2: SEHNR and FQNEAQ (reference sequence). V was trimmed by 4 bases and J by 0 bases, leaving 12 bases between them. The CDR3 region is CASSSPGHPNYGYTF. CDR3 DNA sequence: TGTGCCAGCAGCTCACCGGGACACCCTAACTATGGCTACACCTTC.

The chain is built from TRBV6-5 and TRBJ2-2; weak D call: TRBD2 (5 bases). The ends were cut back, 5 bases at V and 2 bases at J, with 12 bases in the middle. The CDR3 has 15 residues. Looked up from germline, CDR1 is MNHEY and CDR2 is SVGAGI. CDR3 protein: CASSPRGTNTGELFF. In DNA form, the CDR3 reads TGTGCCAGCAGTCCCCGGGGTACAAACACCGGGGAGCTGTTTTTT.

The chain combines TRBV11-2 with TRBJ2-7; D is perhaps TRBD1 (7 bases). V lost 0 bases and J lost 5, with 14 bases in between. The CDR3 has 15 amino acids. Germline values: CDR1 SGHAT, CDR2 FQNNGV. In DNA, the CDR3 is TGTGCCAGCAGCTTAGATCCCAGGGGGGACCACGAGCAGTACTTC. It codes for CASSLDPRGDHEQYF.